The TCR beta chain described here comes from a study of T cells in Graves' hyperthyroidism and ophthalmopathy. Study-level findings and limits: Model predictions of ophthalmopathy came a median around 7.1 months before onset. Blood samples included most of the expanded thyroid clonotypes exceeding 0.001.

Concerning this clonotype itself: Its antigen is not known. This likely comes from a read error, as the CDR3 has no conserved phenylalanine or tryptophan at its end.

The germline V gene has CDR1 SNHLY and CDR2 FYNNEI. The CDR3 loop spans 13 amino acids. With 6 bases removed from V and 5 bases from J, the gap between germline ends came to 13 bases. The TCR beta CDR3 regions underwent amplification using RNA transcripts as the source. TCR CDR3 regions were first amplified by RT-PCR with HTBI primers. TCRdb itself ran the multiplex PCR reads through MiXCR, one entry per CDR3 protein. The profile covers about 400,000 distinct CDR3 sequences, with about 25% appearing a single time and around 70% taken by the ten largest. Patients between 18 and 65 years old had hyperthyroidism, newly diagnosed and lasting under 2 months.

This TCR was recovered from a man in his forties or fifties with Graves' hyperthyroidism. J is TRBJ2-5 and V is TRBV2; D possibly corresponds to TRBD2 (6 bases). The specimen was blood. The CDR3 region is CASRDDGGETQYL. The CDR3 coding sequence is TGTGCCAGCAGAGATGACGGGGGTGAGACCCAGTACCTC.